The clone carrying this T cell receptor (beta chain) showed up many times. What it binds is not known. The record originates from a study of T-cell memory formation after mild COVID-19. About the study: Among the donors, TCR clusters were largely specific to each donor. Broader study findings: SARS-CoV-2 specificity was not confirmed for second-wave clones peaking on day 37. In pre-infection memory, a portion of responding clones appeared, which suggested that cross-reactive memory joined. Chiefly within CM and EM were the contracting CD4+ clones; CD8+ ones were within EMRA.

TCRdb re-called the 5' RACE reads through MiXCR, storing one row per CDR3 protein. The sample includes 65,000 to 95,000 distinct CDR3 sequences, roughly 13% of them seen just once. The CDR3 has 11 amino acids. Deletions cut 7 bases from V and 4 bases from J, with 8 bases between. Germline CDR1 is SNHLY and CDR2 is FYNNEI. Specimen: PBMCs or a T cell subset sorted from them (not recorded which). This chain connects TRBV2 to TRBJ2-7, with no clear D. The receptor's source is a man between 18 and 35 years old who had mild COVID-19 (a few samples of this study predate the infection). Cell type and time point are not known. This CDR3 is CASTPGYEQYF. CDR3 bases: TGTGCCAGCACTCCAGGTTACGAGCAGTACTTC.